This T cell receptor beta chain was recovered during a study of cytomegalovirus exposure and HLA in healthy donors (TCRdb year 2017). About the study as a whole: An earlier analysis of roughly 570 of the donors reported 250 to 350 Gb of sequence data and about 120 million unique TCR beta sequences obtained from about 200 million T cells. Roughly 300 gigabases of sequencing data and around 80 million unique TCR sequences made up an early release that covered several hundred HLA-typed donors. The genetic ancestry cluster associated with self-reported Caucasian donors included 81% of the roughly 410 genotyped donors. The aim of the study was to test whether cataloging public T cell receptors could identify signatures of past pathogen exposure. Using immunosequencing, the study profiled T cell repertoires from fewer than 700 subjects and related those repertoires to cytomegalovirus serostatus. Besides the first cohort of 666 subjects, a separate validation cohort made up of 120 different subjects was used. The study combined high-throughput TCR immunosequencing, statistical association of individual TCRs with disease status, and machine learning to predict cytomegalovirus infection status. To study patterns of TCR occurrence, a later analysis re-analyzed previously published TCR beta repertoires from several hundred donors and added high-resolution HLA genotyping. In the later analysis, no new phenotypic data were used to find candidate immune exposures; instead, reliance was placed on TCR beta sequences and their occurrence across donors. In an earlier analysis of around 540 of the donors, high-throughput TCR beta sequencing was used to judge whether each TCR beta V gene segment behaved as functional or pseudogenic. Alongside the repertoire data, information on donor age, sex, ethnicity and CMV serostatus was compiled. In a later genetic analysis, genome-wide SNP genotypes for 398 of the 666 donors were used, and that subset was treated as a discovery cohort. Every repertoire in the discovery cohort had been generated on one and the same sequencing platform. HLA typing included class I and class II loci at four-digit resolution. The number of donors typed differed by locus, with 629-630 for A, B, C, DRB1 and DQB1, 522 for DQA1, about 610 for DPA1, and around 460 for DPB1. Roughly five DR-DQ haplotypes were treated as single units for association and clustering because of strong linkage in the cohort. Among some 400 genotyped donors of the cohort, an average of approximately 240,000 unique TCR beta nucleotide sequences was sequenced per donor, of which about 18% were non-productive.

Paper-wide results and their limitations: Correlated functional status among segregating V segments might be attributable to linkage disequilibrium, but an unknown experimental factor could not be ruled out. Presence/absence analyses assumed roughly uniform sequencing depth across donors, an assumption that may not hold. In a later analysis, TCR association rates were found to vary across HLA loci, with the most associated TCRs seen for DRB1 alleles and the fewest for HLA-C alleles. In vitro tests confirmed that a few of the cytomegalovirus-associated TCR beta chains recognize cytomegalovirus antigens. The only immune exposure information available for the cohort was CMV serostatus. Because the 87-base-pair reads could not distinguish some IMGT-functional V segments, including TRBV6-2 and TRBV6-3, those segments were excluded. A further reported finding was that TCR beta sequences accurately predicted the HLA-A and HLA-B alleles for most subjects in the first cohort. The earlier analysis of some 540 of the donors excluded 15 to 20 rarely observed V segments, including chromosome 9 orphons, because counts were too low. Compared with equally common non-associated chains, HLA-associated TCR beta chains in a later analysis were more clonally expanded and had lower generation probabilities. The study gave a list of about 160 TCR beta chains associated with cytomegalovirus. A cluster of highly shared sequence variants was judged likely to represent a technical artifact of the sequencing pipeline. Specific HLA alleles were associated with roughly 16,000 TCR beta sequences at a false discovery rate of 0.05 in a later analysis. Compared with the roughly 670-donor mean, donors in an Asian-associated ancestry cluster had fewer N-insertions in productive TCRs, according to a later genetic analysis. When HLA alleles, especially DR and DQ, strongly co-occurred, attributing TCR associations to individual alleles was difficult. The classifier was reported to diagnose cytomegalovirus status with high specificity and sensitivity in both the original and validation cohorts. According to a later analysis, most CMV-associated TCR beta chains appeared to be HLA-restricted, and the HLA associations seemed to be driven largely by CMV exposure. The authors suggested that the approach could potentially be generalized to other disease states and immunological phenotypes. An earlier analysis of some 590 of the donors showed that most TCR beta V segments appeared in productive rearrangements either about 87% or about 30% of the time, which broadly matched IMGT annotations. According to a later analysis, parvovirus B19, influenza, CMV and Epstein-Barr virus appeared linked to several top co-occurrence clusters. This cohort had only TCR beta chains sequenced, and the lack of alpha or paired-chain data limited which features could be detected. In a later genetic analysis, a missense DCLRE1C variant was associated with V-gene and J-gene trimming of TCR beta chains, and the association was replicated in an independent cohort. Because HLA typing was unavailable for some donors at each locus, only the typed subset was used in association tests. Most TCR sequences were seen in very few donors, while some public TCRs were found in many individuals.

The CDR3 has 17 amino acids, counting the end cysteine and phenylalanine. Only CDR3 DNA is held: 51 bases, read in frame from base 1. The germline V end is reduced by 0 bases and the J end by 10 bases; junction bases left unmatched: 10. CDR1 and CDR2 are drawn from the germline V gene: KGHSH, LQKENI. The table lists this clone with a few counts. Its antigen specificity is not known. Base qualities are not at hand, and no much larger clone is one base apart. The receptor library was made with the immunoSEQ multiplex PCR assay. A mixture of 60 forward primers for TCR Vbeta segments and 13 reverse primers for TCR Jbeta segments was used in the multiplex PCR. A multiplex PCR assay on genomic DNA amplified the CDR3 region of rearranged TCR beta genes. On the Illumina HiSeq System, the amplified TCR beta libraries were sequenced as 87-base-pair reads. On the authors' methods: A later analysis counted approximately 84 million unique TCR beta chains across the 500 to 850 repertoires, and some 11 million of these chains were shared by at least two donors. Raw reads were error-corrected and collapsed into unique sequences with a nearest-neighbor algorithm that merged closely related sequences to remove PCR and sequencing errors. To assign V, D and J gene segments, CDR3 sequences were aligned to IMGT reference sequences. Each retained sequence needed at least a six-nucleotide match to both a V gene segment and a J gene segment. A rearrangement counted as productive if the CDR3 had no stop codons and remained in frame with V and J, and every other rearrangement counted as non-productive. Following IMGT convention, CDR3 was defined as the stretch from the second conserved V-encoded cysteine up to the conserved J-encoded phenylalanine. The earlier analysis of about 640 of the donors excluded any sequence lacking an unambiguous match to a single V gene segment. In an earlier analysis of a few hundred of the donors, a V segment was called functional when productive rearrangements were above 56.7%, and segregating when the standard deviation between donors exceeded 5%. A statistical classification framework was developed to diagnose cytomegalovirus status using the catalog of TCR beta chain sequences. In a later analysis, TCR nucleotide sequences were compared against IMGT/GENE-DB human TR gene sequences so that V and J genes could be assigned. A later analysis assigned CDR3 sequences and most-parsimonious VDJ recombination scenarios with the TCRdist pipeline. In a later analysis, each TCR beta chain was defined by its CDR3 amino acid sequence together with its V-gene family, and reads without a unique V-gene family were excluded. To address suspected cross-contamination and a sequencing artifact, a later analysis removed several hundred highly shared, low-generation-probability nucleotide sequences. For each public chain, a later analysis derived a clonal expansion index from normalized ranks of inferred template counts within each repertoire. A later analysis computed generation probabilities with a VDJ recombination model fitted to out-of-frame rearrangements, and checked the results against IGoR. Hypergeometric tests were used in a later analysis to score TCR-TCR, TCR-HLA and TCR-CMV co-occurrence, with a repertoire-size bias correction applied to the TCR pairs. To estimate false discovery rates, a later analysis permuted the HLA or CMV assignments 20 times. In a later analysis, co-occurring TCRs were grouped using DBSCAN, with TCRdist sequence similarity added in when clustering inside HLA-allele-positive subsets. For co-occurrence clustering, repertoires with fewer than 30,000 or more than 120,000 public chains were excluded, along with four to six repertoires with anomalous nucleotide sharing. TCRdb took this table from immuneACCESS and kept in-frame rearrangements with V and J called. Such tables lack part of the clones; where checked against another copy, unresolved V genes explain under half of the gap, and the rest is unexplained. V and J calls and clone size are given by that table; D and trimming were obtained from the DNA. Recorded for this sample are approximately 72,000 clones; 60% to 75% of them occurred a single time. The top ten clonotypes cover about 20% of the sample.

The cohort was made up of under 800 healthy bone marrow donors. At the time of sampling, all cohort members were nominally healthy, though unrecorded immune exposures were likely present. The donor was CMV seropositive and belonged to the group of some 290 seropositive cohort members. A peripheral blood sample was collected from each donor, and TCR beta sequencing was performed on peripheral blood mononuclear cells. Genomic DNA was extracted from the blood cell samples with the Qiagen DNeasy Blood Extraction Kit. The receptor was isolated from a man aged 40-50 years in good health and CMV-seropositive. The sequencing input was PBMCs. The chain joins TRBV18 to TRBJ2-1, with 12 bases matching TRBD1. The CDR3 reads as follows: CASSPPGGTGGMVEQFF. In nucleotides, the sequence is TGTGCCAGCTCACCACCTGGTGGGACAGGGGGCATGGTGGAGCAGTTCTTC.